What follows is one T cell receptor beta chain and its context. This clone occurred once. The specificity of this receptor is unknown. Base qualities were left out, and no much larger clone turns up one base away. The data were obtained in a study of OX40 agonist ivuxolimab in advanced cancers. For the study in its entirety: Ivuxolimab was a fully human IgG2 agonistic monoclonal antibody targeting the costimulatory receptor OX40 (CD134). A male proportion of roughly 80% and a mean age of approximately 61 years, ranging from about 20 to 79, were recorded for the dose-escalation cohort. Intravenous ivuxolimab was administered to patients every 2 weeks at six dose levels: 0.01, 0.1, 0.3, 1.5, 3 and 10 mg/kg. Three dose-escalation patients achieved partial responses, one with hepatocellular carcinoma and two with cutaneous melanoma. Patients were allowed to have had prior anti-PD-1, anti-PD-L1 or anti-CTLA-4 therapy, and about 40% of the dose-escalation patients had been treated with checkpoint inhibitors. The monotherapy dose-escalation portion (N ≈ 50 patients) of the phase I ivuxolimab trial is reported in the paper. The purpose of peripheral TCRbeta sequencing was to test whether ivuxolimab changed TCR sequence diversity and led to clonal T-cell expansion. Of the 50 to 55 dose-escalation patients, hepatocellular carcinoma was present in about 20, melanoma in around 15, renal cell carcinoma in 9 and head and neck cancer in 9. The investigation overall reported the following: On average, CD8+ T cells showed more expanded clones than CD4+ T cells after ivuxolimab. The antigen specificity of the peripheral T cells that underwent clonal expansion was not determined. In partial responders in the 0.1-3.0 mg/kg groups, normalized peripheral clonal expansion was found to be among the lowest, especially among CD8+ T cells. Low levels of normalized T-cell clonal expansion were also seen in some patients who did not respond. Clonal expansion of both CD4+ and CD8+ blood T cells was observed from baseline to week 6 at doses 0.1 to 3.0 mg/kg.

Genomic DNA was extracted from sorted cells for sequencing of the TCRbeta CDR3 region. The immunoSEQ Assay was used to sequence the TCRbeta CDR3 regions. Held by TCRdb, this immuneACCESS table contains in-frame sequences only and omits some clones. Under half of the omission traces to an unresolved V gene where checked; the cause of the rest is unknown. The sample has about 39,000 clones on record, 92% of them singletons. 22% of the sample lies in the top ten. The trial excluded patients who had a history of autoimmune disease or who were on systemic immunosuppression. Peripheral blood for TCR sequencing was collected from all dose cohorts at baseline, on cycle 4 day 1, and on cycle 7 day 1. The samples were taken from a phase I, first-in-human, multicenter, open-label dose-escalation trial of ivuxolimab. Adults with locally advanced or metastatic melanoma, renal cell, hepatocellular, or head and neck squamous cell carcinoma were enrolled in the trial. Before TCR sequencing, CD4+ T cells and CD8+ T cells from peripheral blood were sorted into separate populations.

The sequence was obtained from an adult with an advanced solid tumor such as melanoma, head and neck, liver or kidney cancer. The source material was CD4+ or CD8+ T cells sorted from blood, sampled in a trial of the OX40 agonist ivuxolimab.

The nucleotide sequence reads as follows: TGTGCCAGCAGCCCAGGGAGGTATTACGAGCAGTACTTC. The translation is CASSPGRYYEQYF. In this chain, TRBV7-2 is recombined with TRBJ2-5; possibly the D gene is TRBD2, per 6 matching bases. With the DNA end fitting TRBJ2-7 better, the J assignment may be wrong. CDR1 and CDR2, per the germline V gene, are SGHTA and FQGNSA. CDR3 length: 13 amino acids, cysteine to phenylalanine. Only the CDR3 portion is preserved as DNA: 39 bases, with reading frame beginning at the first base.